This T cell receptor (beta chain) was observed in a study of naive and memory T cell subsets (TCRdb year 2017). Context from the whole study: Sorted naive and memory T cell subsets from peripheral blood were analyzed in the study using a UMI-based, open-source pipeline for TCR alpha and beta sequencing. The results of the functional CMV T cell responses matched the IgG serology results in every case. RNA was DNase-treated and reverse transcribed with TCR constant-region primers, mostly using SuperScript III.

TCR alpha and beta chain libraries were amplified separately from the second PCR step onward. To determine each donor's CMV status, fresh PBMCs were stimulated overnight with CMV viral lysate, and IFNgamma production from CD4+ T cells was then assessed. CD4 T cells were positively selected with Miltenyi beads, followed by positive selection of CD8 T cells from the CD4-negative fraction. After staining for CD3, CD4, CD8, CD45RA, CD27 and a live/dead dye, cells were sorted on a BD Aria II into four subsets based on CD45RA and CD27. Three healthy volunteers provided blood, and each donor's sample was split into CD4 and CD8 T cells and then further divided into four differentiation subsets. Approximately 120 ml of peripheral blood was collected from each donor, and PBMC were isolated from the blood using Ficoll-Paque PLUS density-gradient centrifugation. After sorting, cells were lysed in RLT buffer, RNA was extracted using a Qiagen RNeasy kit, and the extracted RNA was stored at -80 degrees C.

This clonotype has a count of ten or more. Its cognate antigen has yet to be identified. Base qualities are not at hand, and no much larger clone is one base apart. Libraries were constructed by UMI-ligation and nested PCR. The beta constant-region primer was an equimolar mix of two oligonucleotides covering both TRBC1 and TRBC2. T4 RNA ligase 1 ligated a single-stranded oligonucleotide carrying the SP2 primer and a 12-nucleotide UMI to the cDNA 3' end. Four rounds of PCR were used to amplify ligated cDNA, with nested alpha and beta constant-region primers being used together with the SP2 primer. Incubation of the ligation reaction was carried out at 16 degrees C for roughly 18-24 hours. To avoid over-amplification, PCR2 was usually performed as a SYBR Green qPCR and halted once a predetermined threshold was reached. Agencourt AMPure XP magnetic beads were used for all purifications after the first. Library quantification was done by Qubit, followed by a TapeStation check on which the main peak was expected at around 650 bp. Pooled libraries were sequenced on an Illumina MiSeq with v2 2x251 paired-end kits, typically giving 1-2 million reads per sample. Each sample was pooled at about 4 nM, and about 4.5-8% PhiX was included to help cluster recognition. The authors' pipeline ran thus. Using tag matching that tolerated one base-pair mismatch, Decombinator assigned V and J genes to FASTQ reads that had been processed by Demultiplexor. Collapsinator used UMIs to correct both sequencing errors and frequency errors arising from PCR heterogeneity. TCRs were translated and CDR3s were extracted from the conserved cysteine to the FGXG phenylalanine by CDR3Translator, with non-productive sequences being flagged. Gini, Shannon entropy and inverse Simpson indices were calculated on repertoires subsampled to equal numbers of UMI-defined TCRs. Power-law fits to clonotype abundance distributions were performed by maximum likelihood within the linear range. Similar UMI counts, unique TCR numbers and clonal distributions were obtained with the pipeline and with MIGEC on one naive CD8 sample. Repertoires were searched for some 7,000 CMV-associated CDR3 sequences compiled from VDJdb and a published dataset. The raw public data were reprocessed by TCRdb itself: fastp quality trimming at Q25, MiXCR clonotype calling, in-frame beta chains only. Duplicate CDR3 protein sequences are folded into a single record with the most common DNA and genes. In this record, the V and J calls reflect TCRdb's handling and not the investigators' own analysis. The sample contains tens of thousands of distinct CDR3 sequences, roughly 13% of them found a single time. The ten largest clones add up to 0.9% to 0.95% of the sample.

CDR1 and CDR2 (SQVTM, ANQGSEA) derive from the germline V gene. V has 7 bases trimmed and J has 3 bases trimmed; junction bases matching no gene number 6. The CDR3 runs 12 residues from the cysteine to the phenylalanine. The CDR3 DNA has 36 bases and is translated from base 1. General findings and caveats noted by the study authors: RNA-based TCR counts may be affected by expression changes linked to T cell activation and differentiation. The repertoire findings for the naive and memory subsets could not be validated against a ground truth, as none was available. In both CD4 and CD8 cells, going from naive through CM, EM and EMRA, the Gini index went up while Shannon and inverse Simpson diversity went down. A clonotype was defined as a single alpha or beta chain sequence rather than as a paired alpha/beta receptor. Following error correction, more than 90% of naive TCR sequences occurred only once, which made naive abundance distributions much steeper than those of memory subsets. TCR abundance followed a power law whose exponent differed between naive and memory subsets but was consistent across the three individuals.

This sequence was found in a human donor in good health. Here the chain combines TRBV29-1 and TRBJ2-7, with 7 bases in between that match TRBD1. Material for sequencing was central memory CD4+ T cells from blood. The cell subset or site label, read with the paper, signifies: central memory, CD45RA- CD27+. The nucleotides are TGCAGCGCCCGGGACAGAGTCTACGAGCAGTACTTC. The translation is CSARDRVYEQYF.